Following are 20 T cell receptor beta chains from one sample sequenced in a study of CD8+ T cells in alopecia areata. Specified treatment: oral pan-JAK inhibitor, 5-10 mg twice daily. In each case, RNA was isolated and then reverse transcribed into cDNA as the sequencing template. The table came from immunoSEQ multiplex PCR; TCRdb's copy has only in-frame clones and leaves some out. The data show 100,000 to 140,000 clones, with 84% seen just once and roughly 25% held by the top ten. Source: CD8+ T cells sorted from blood, taken at week 24, from a patient treated with tofacitinib. Every receptor here comes from a human donor with alopecia areata.

The chain recombines TRBV15 with TRBJ2-7; 8 positions match TRBD1. Germline CDR1 LNHNV, CDR2 YYDKDF (reference sequence). CDR3 size: 17 residues. V gave up 1 base and J gave up 2 bases; unmatched junction bases: 10. CDR3: CATSRASLAGGPYEQYF. The CDR3 DNA reads TGTGCCACCAGCAGAGCTTCGTTGGCAGGGGGCCCCTACGAGCAGTACTTC.

The genes are TRBV4-2 and TRBJ2-7, with 9 bases aligning to TRBD2. Germline V gene data show CDR1 as LGHNA and CDR2 as YNFKEQ. Trimming at V came to 0 bases and at J to 2 bases, leaving 5 bases not matched to a gene. The CDR3 runs 16 residues. The CDR3 protein is CASSQEASSGAYEQYF. The CDR3 region has the DNA TGTGCCAGCAGCCAAGAGGCGTCTAGCGGGGCCTACGAGCAGTACTTC.

This chain connects TRBV30 to TRBJ2-7; D may match TRBD1 or TRBD2 (5 bases each). V lost 7 bases and J lost 3, with 16 bases in between. CDR3 length: 13 amino acids. Germline V gives CDR1 GTSNPN, CDR2 SVGIG (reference sequence). Here the CDR3 reads CAFKGPPSYEQYF. CDR3 DNA sequence: TGTGCCTTTAAGGGACCCCCGAGCTACGAGCAGTACTTC.

The chain has TRBV27 and TRBJ2-7, with D uncertain. The CDR3 sequence is 14 residues long. The V gene's germline CDR1 is MNHEY and CDR2 SMNVEV (reference sequence). V lost 3 bases and J 0 bases, leaving 9 bases between the germline ends. CDR3 coding DNA: TGTGCCAGCAGTTTTAAGGGTTACTCCTACGAGCAGTACTTC. Residues: CASSFKGYSYEQYF.

The chain combines TRBV7-9 with TRBJ2-1, with 13 positions matching TRBD2. The CDR3 is 13 amino acids. V dropped 5 bases and J dropped 10; count of bases not matched to a gene: 2. CDR1 is SEHNR, CDR2 FQNEAQ, per germline (reference sequence). The CDR3 loop reads CASSLTSGGEQFF. The CDR3 DNA follows: TGTGCCAGCAGCCTGACTAGCGGGGGGGAGCAGTTCTTC. The whole variable domain, remainder taken from reference TRBV7-9 and TRBJ2-1, is DTGVSQNPRHKITKRGQNVTFRCDPISEHNRLYWYRQTLGQGPEFLTYFQNEAQLEKSRLLSDRFSAERPKGSFSTLEIQRTEQGDSAMYLCASSLTSGGEQFFGPGTRLTVL.

The chain uses TRBV25-1 and TRBJ2-5; D unresolved. The CDR3 spans 14 residues. Deletions cut 0 bases from V and 5 bases from J, with 10 bases between. CDR1 and CDR2 from the germline V gene are MGHDK and SYGVNS. Written as DNA, the CDR3 is TGTGCCAGCAGTGAATATGATGGGCAGGAGACCCAGTACTTC. Its protein is CASSEYDGQETQYF.

The V call is TRBV4-2, the J call TRBJ2-3; D gene uncertain. The CDR3 is made up of 16 amino acids. V lost 0 bases to trimming and J lost 6 bases, with 16 bases between them. Germline V gives CDR1 LGHNA, CDR2 YNFKEQ. For the CDR3, the DNA is TGTGCCAGCAGCCAAGAGACGGCCTATGGGCCGGATACGCAGTATTTT. It specifies CASSQETAYGPDTQYF.

The rearrangement uses TRBV6-5 and TRBJ2-5; D possibly corresponds to TRBD2 (5 bases). From germline, CDR1 is MNHEY and CDR2 SVGAGI. There are 13 residues in the CDR3. V lost 6 bases and J lost 3, with 11 bases in between. In DNA form, the CDR3 reads TGTGCCAGCAGCGGCCTAGCAAAAGAGACCCAGTACTTC. Protein product: CASSGLAKETQYF.

This clone was counted only a few times. This chain uses TRBV4-2 with TRBJ2-1, with TRBD2 as a possible D gene (7 bases). The CDR3 runs 16 residues. V lost 0 bases, J lost 7 bases, and 16 bases lay in between. Germline V gene data show CDR1 as LGHNA and CDR2 as YNFKEQ. For the CDR3, the DNA is TGTGCCAGCAGCCAAGATGATGGGGGGGCCGGAAATGAGCAGTTCTTC. It is translated as CASSQDDGGAGNEQFF.

The DNA of the CDR3 is TGCGCCAGCCGGGACAGGGGGCAGGGTGAGCAGTTCTTC. Residues: CASRDRGQGEQFF. The chain links TRBV4-1 to TRBJ2-1; 12 nucleotides line up with TRBD1. The V and J ends lost 8 bases and 9 bases, in that order; junction bases with no gene match: 5. Germline loops: CDR1 MGHRA, CDR2 YSYEKL. The CDR3 sequence is 13 residues long.

The chain recombines TRBV12-5 with TRBJ2-7; tentatively, D is TRBD1 (6 bases). Germline CDR1 reads LGHNT; CDR2 reads FRNRAP. Trimming took off 6 bases at V and 2 bases at J, with 17 bases between the two ends. CDR3 size: 15 residues. The chain's CDR3 is CASGRGGRDPYEQYF. The CDR3 nucleotides read TGTGCTAGTGGGCGTGGGGGCCGGGACCCCTACGAGCAGTACTTC.

This clone was observed once. This chain joins TRBV4-1 and TRBJ1-6; D is unclear. Germline V gene data show CDR1 as MGHRA and CDR2 as YSYEKL. The CDR3 spans 12 residues. The V gene lost 3 bases and the J gene lost 6 bases, with 3 bases spanning the gap. The CDR3 sequence: CASSHVNSPLHF. The CDR3 DNA reads as TGCGCCAGCAGCCATGTTAATTCACCCCTCCACTTT.

The chain joins TRBV27 to TRBJ2-7; D unresolved. CDR3 length: 13 amino acids. Germline V lookup: CDR1 MNHEY, CDR2 SMNVEV (reference sequence). V was pared by 4 bases and J by 0 bases, with 7 bases between. For the CDR3, the DNA is TGTGCCAGCAGTTACGCGAGCTCCTACGAGCAGTACTTC. Its protein product is CASSYASSYEQYF.

This clone was observed a handful of times. The chain has TRBV4-2 and TRBJ2-1; the match to TRBD2 covers 12 bases. The CDR3 is 16 amino acids. J gave up 8 bases and V 0 bases, and 5 bases lay outside the gene matches. Germline V gene data show CDR1 as LGHNA and CDR2 as YNFKEQ. The DNA of the CDR3 is TGTGCCAGCAGCCAAGAAACTAGCGGGGGGCCCTATGAGCAGTTCTTC. Translated: CASSQETSGGPYEQFF.

This chain joins TRBV7-2 and TRBJ2-7, with D perhaps assigned TRBD1 or TRBD2 (5 bases each). V was trimmed by 0 bases and J by 6 bases, leaving 18 bases between them. The CDR3 runs to 16 residues. The germline gives CDR1 SGHTA, CDR2 FQGNSA. CDR3 protein: CASSLAGRGGSLEQYF. In nucleotides, the CDR3 is TGTGCCAGCAGCTTAGCAGGTCGTGGGGGATCTCTCGAGCAGTACTTC.

The genes are TRBV4-1 and TRBJ2-1; D remains unclear. Germline V gene lookup returns CDR1 MGHRA and CDR2 YSYEKL. The CDR3 is made up of 16 amino acids. Trimming left V 0 bases short and J 5 bases short, with 14 bases between. The CDR3 bases are TGCGCCAGCAGCCAAGACCCCCAAGGAAGCGACAATGAGCAGTTCTTC. This sequence encodes CASSQDPQGSDNEQFF.

The chain has TRBV4-3 and TRBJ2-3; the match to TRBD2 covers 7 bases. This CDR3 has 14 residues. Looked up from germline, CDR1 is LGHNA and CDR2 is YSLEER. After removal of 1 base from V and 6 bases from J, the junction contained 4 bases not matched to a gene. For the CDR3, the DNA is TGCGCCAGCAGCCAAGGCGGGGGAGGGGATACGCAGTATTTT. Protein product: CASSQGGGGDTQYF.

The chain has TRBV19 and TRBJ2-7; 10 positions agree with TRBD1. The ends lost 6 bases at V and 4 bases at J; junction bases unmatched: 9. CDR1 is LNHDA, CDR2 SQIVND, per germline (reference sequence). This CDR3 contains 15 residues. In DNA, the CDR3 is TGTGCCAGTAGCCGTCCGGGACAGGGGAATTACGAGCAGTACTTC. It encodes CASSRPGQGNYEQYF.

This clone was seen a few times. The rearrangement uses TRBV29-1 and TRBJ2-7; D gene uncertain. Trimming took 2 bases from V and 0 from J, leaving 8 bases between them. The CDR3 contains 13 residues. The germline V gene encodes CDR1 SQVTM and CDR2 ANQGSEA. CDR3 region: CSVESADSYEQYF. The CDR3 DNA is TGCAGCGTTGAAAGTGCCGACTCCTACGAGCAGTACTTC.

J is TRBJ2-7 and V is TRBV18; the match to TRBD1 covers 7 bases. J gave up 3 bases and V 3 bases, and 5 bases lay outside the gene matches. The CDR3 totals 14 residues. Germline V gene data show CDR1 as KGHSH and CDR2 as LQKENI. The CDR3 bases are TGTGCCAGCTCACCTTCGGGACAGATCTACGAGCAGTACTTC. Its protein product is CASSPSGQIYEQYF.